This TCR beta chain comes out of a study of blood T cell repertoires in COVID-19 (dated by TCRdb to the early 2020s). In the study overall: Samples covering the acute and convalescent phases of COVID-19 were provided by collaborators in the United States, Italy and Spain. The prospective study material was composed of cDNA or gDNA derived from T cells, B-cell-depleted T cells, or PBMCs. The dataset comprised deeply sampled blood TCRbeta repertoires from subjects exposed to, actively infected with, or recovered from COVID-19. HLA class I and class II types, where available, came from metadata supplied by the sample provider rather than from assay-based typing. The sample metadata nearly always contained a de-identified subject ID, COVID-19 status, age in years and sex. The samples were drawn from the first 160 participants of the ongoing ImmuneRACE study and from 1,254 subjects provided by 6 global collaborators. The repertoires were made available in a free public database intended to serve as a resource for research on the immune response to SARS-CoV-2. The paper's findings and limits, for the study overall: The quantity of clinical and demographic metadata differed by source and by participant and was supplied without curation.

Remarks on this clone: Its cognate antigen has yet to be identified. No quality values exist for individual bases; no much larger clone is one base distant.

CDR1 and CDR2 (SGHTA, FQGNSA) derive from the germline V gene. The CDR3 runs 15 residues from the cysteine to the phenylalanine. Only CDR3 DNA remains: 45 bases, in frame from the first base. Deletion took 6 bases off V and 0 bases off J, with a span of 9 bases between the germline ends. TCRbeta CDR3 regions were amplified from genomic DNA using the immunoSEQ Assay, a bias-controlled multiplex PCR. The original pipeline was this. Nucleated cell counts per sample were estimated from amplification of reference gene primers within the assay. To quantify the absolute abundance of each unique TCRbeta CDR3 rearrangement, sequence reads were collapsed and filtered. For each sample, productive Simpson clonality was calculated as the square root of Simpson's diversity index over productive rearrangements. Here the immuneACCESS table is served through TCRdb, limited to in-frame sequences with V and J called. Missing clones are a known gap in these copies; in checked studies unresolved V genes cover under half, and the rest lacks a known reason. For V, J and clone size, that table is used; D and trimming come from the DNA. For this sample there are over 15,000 clones; about 80% appear just once. The top ten clones comprise about 32% of the sample.

Each collaborating institution followed its own protocols to collect whole blood in K2EDTA tubes. For TCRbeta analysis, collaborator samples were shipped as frozen whole blood, as isolated PBMCs, or as DNA extracted from either sample type. Sequencing was performed on peripheral blood. The clonotype was recovered from a man aged 70 or older with active or convalescent COVID-19. This chain joins TRBV7-2 to TRBJ2-6; possibly the D gene is TRBD2, per 6 matching bases. The nucleotide sequence is TGTGCCAGCAGACGCGGGACCTCTGGGGCCAACGTCCTGACTTTC. It encodes CASRRGTSGANVLTF.